The clone carrying this T cell receptor (beta chain) is medium-sized within its sample. Each CDR3 protein is one row after TCRdb ran MiXCR on the PCR reads. The sample yields under 13,000 distinct CDR3 sequences, around 63% seen once. Germline V gives CDR1 MNHEY, CDR2 SVGAGI. The CDR3 extends over 14 amino acids. V lost 0 bases and J lost 5, with 8 bases in between. The data derive from a study of esophageal squamous cell carcinoma under preoperative chemotherapy. The sample's time point: after preoperative PTX-NDP chemotherapy. This chain uses TRBV6-5 with TRBJ2-1; no clear D gene. Collection took place from a patient given preoperative chemotherapy. The source is a human donor with esophageal squamous cell carcinoma. The donor label of this sample is uncertain. The CDR3 coding sequence is TGTGCCAGCAGTTACTCGGTGCAGGACAATGAGCAGTTCTTC. Translation gives CASSYSVQDNEQFF.